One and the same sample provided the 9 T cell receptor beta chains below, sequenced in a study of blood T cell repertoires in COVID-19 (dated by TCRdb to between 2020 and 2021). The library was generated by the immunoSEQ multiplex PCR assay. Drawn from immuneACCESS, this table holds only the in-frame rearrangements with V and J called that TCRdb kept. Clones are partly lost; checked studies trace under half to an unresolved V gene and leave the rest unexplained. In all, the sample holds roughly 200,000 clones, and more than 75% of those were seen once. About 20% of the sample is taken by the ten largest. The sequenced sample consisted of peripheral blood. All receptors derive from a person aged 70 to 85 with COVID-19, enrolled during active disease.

CDR3 loop: CASSLAGWTGELFF. CDR3 coding DNA: TGTGCCAGCAGCTTGGCAGGGTGGACCGGGGAGCTGTTTTTT. The rearrangement joins TRBV5-4 to TRBJ2-2; tentatively, D is TRBD1 (5 bases). The CDR3 sequence is 14 residues long. From germline, CDR1 is SGHNT and CDR2 YYREEE (reference sequence). V dropped 0 bases and J dropped 5 bases, with 8 bases sitting between them.

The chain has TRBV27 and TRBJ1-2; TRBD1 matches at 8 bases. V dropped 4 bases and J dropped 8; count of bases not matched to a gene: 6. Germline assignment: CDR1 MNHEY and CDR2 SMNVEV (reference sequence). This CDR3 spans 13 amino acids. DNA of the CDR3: TGTGCCAGCAGTTCGACAGGGGACGGGGGCTACACCTTC. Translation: CASSSTGDGGYTF.

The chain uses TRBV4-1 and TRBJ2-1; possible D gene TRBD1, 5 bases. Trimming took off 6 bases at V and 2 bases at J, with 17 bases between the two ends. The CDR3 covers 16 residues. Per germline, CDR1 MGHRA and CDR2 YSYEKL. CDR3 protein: CASRQLTGFPYNEQFF. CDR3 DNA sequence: TGCGCCAGCAGGCAACTTACAGGCTTCCCCTACAATGAGCAGTTCTTC.

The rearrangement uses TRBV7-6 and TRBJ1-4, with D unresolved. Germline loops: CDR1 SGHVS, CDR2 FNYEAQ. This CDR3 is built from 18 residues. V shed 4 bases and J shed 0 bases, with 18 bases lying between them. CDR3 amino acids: CASSWEPNYRATNEKLFF. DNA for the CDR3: TGTGCCAGCAGCTGGGAGCCTAACTATAGGGCAACTAATGAAAAACTGTTTTTT.

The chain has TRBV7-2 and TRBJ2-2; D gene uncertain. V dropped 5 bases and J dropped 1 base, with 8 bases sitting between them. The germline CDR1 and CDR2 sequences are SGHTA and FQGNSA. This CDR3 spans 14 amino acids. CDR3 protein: CASSVGGNTGELFF. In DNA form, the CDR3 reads TGTGCCAGCAGCGTCGGCGGGAACACCGGGGAGCTGTTTTTT.

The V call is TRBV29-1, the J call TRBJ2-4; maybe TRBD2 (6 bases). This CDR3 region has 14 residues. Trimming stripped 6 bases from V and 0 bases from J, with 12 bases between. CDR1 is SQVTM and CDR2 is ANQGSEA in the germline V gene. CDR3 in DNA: TGCAGCGTCCGGGGGACCCTAGCCAAAAACATTCAGTACTTC. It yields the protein CSVRGTLAKNIQYF. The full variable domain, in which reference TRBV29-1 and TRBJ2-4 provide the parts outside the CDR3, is SAVISQKPSRDICQRGTSLTIQCQVDSQVTMMFWYRQQPGQSLTLIATANQGSEATYESGFVIDKFPISRPNLTFSTLTVSNMSPEDSSIYLCSVRGTLAKNIQYFGAGTRLSVL.

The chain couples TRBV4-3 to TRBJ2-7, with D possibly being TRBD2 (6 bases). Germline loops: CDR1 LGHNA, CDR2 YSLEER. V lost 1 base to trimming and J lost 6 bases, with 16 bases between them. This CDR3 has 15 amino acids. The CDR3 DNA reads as TGCGCCAGCAGCCAAGTTTGGAGGGGCCAGGGCGAGCAGTACTTC. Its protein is CASSQVWRGQGEQYF.

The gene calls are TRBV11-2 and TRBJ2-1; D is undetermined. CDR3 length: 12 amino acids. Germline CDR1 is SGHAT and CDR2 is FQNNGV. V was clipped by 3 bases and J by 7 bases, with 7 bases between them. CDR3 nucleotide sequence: TGTGCCAGCAGCTTCGGAGTGAATGAGCAGTTCTTC. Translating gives CASSFGVNEQFF.

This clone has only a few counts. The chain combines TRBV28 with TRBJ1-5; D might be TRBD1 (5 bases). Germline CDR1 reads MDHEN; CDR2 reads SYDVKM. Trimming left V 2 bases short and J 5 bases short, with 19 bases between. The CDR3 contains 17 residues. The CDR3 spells CASSLPGFPDRHQPQHF. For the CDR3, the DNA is TGTGCCAGCAGTTTACCAGGGTTTCCAGATCGGCATCAGCCCCAGCATTTT.